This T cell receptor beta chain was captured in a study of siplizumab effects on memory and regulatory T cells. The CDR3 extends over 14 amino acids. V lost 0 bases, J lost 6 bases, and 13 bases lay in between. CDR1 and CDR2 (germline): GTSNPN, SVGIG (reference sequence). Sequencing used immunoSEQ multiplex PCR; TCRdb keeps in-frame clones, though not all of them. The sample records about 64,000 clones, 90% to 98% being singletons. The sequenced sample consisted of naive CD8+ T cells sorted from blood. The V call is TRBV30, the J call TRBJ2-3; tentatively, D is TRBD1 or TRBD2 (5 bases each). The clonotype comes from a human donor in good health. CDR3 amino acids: CAWSVLGDGDTQYF. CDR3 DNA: TGTGCCTGGAGTGTACTGGGGGACGGTGATACGCAGTATTTT.